The clone carrying this T cell receptor beta chain has a count of ten or more. This sample was taken from a study of T cells of healthy individuals. TCRdb redid the calling of the 5' RACE reads with MiXCR, one entry per CDR3 protein. The table records more than 60,000 distinct CDR3 sequences, 16% of them present only once. The V and J ends lost 5 bases and 6 bases respectively, with 23 bases between them. The CDR3 runs 17 residues. Germline loops: CDR1 LNHDA, CDR2 SQIVND (reference sequence). This sequence joins TRBV19 and TRBJ2-1; D is possibly TRBD2 (5 bases). This clonotype was obtained from a human donor in good health. The CDR3 DNA is TGTGCCAGTAGTCCGAGGGCCCCGGGAATCTGGTCCAATGAGCAGTTCTTC. This encodes CASSPRAPGIWSNEQFF.